This TCR beta chain is from a study of radiation and T cells in renal cell carcinoma. Points from the study as a whole: In nephrectomy-only tumors, top 100 clonotypes averaged roughly 45%, versus about 54% irradiated. Tumor samples were small regions of approximately 0.92 g. Compared with controls, irradiated tumors had more, larger dominant CDR3 motifs.

Germline CDR1 SEHNR, CDR2 FQNEAQ (reference sequence). CDR3 length: 12 residues. Trimming took 3 bases from V and 4 from J, leaving 4 bases between them. As for this clone: Its antigen is not identified.

TCRdb keeps only in-frame clones here, not all; method: immunoSEQ multiplex PCR. The data show more than 8,500 clones, roughly 63% seen once. The treatment denotes: treatment-naive control, cytoreductive nephrectomy. The sample in question was tumor tissue, obtained from a patient whose treatment was nephrectomy without radiotherapy. This receptor was obtained from a man in his sixties with renal cell carcinoma. J is TRBJ1-3 and V is TRBV7-9; unclear D gene. The CDR3 protein is CASSFQGNTIYF. The CDR3 region has the DNA TGTGCCAGCAGCTTTCAGGGAAACACCATATATTTT.